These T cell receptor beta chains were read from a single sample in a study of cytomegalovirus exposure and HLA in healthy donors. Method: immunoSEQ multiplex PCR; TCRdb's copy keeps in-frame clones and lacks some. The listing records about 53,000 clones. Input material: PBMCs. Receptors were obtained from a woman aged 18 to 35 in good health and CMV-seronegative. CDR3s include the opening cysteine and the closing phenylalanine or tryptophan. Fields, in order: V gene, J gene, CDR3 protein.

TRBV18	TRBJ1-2	CASSPLADFNYGYTF
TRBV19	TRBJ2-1	CASSLGLAGWVNEQFF
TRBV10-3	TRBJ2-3	CASTGTSAGTDTQYF
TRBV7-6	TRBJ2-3	CASSLGGRGTDTQYF
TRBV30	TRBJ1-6	CAIQESSYNSPLHF
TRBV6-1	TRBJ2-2	CASSVAIGVPSMELFF
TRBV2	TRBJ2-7	CASSPLTGLEQYF
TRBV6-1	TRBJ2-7	CASSARGTGRGYEQYF
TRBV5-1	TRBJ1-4	CASSLIPDTNEKLFF
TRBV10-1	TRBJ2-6	CASSKGGPHSGANVLTF
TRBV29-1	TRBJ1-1	CSVAGGLTTEAFF
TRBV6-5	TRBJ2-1	CASSGAGGNNEQFF
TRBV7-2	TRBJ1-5	CASSFGQGSSQPQHF
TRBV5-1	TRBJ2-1	CASSLGGLGRNEQFF
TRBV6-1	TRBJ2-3	CASSAGGFYTDTQYF
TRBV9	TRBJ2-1	CASTSSINSYNEQFF
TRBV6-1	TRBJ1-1	CASSEALETEAFF
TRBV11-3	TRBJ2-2	CASSPLSGVNTGELFF
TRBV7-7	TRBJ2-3	CASSHPGGDTQYF
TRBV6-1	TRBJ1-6	CASRPTGPPVGPLHF
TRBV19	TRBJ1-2	CASTPGQGRPFYGYTF
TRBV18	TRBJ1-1	CASSPETGFTEAFF
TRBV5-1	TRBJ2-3	CASSLRFSADTQYF
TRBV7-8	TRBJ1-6	CASSLGQGSNWGSPLHF
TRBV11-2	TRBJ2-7	CASSHRGQNEQYF
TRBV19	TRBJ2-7	CASGAGAYEQYF
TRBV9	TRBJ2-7	CASSAYSSYEQYF
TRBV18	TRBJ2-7	CASSPLSAYEQYF
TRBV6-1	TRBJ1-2	CASSEGQGAEGYTF
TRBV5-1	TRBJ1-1	CASSPHDRENTEAFF
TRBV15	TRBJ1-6	CATSRAGNNSPLHF